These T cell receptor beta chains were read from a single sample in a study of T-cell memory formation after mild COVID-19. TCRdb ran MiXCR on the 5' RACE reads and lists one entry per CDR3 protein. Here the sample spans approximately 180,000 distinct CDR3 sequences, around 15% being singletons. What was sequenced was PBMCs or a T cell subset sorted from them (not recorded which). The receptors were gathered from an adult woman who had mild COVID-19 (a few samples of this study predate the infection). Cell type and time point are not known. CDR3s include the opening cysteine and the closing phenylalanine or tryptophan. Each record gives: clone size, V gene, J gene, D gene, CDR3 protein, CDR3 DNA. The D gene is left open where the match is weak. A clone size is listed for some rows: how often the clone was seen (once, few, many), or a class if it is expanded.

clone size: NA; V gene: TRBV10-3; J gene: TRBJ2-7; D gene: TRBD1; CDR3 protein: CAISEPGTGSYEQYF; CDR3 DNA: TGTGCCATCAGTGAGCCCGGGACAGGGAGTTACGAGCAGTACTTC
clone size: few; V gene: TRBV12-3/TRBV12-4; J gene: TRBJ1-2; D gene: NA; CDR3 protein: CASSLASSTYGYTF; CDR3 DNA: TGTGCCAGCAGTTTAGCGAGTTCCACCTATGGCTACACCTTC
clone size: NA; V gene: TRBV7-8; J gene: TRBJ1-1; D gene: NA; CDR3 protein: CASSPPTGAAFF; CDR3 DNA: TGTGCCAGCAGCCCCCCCACAGGTGCAGCTTTCTTT
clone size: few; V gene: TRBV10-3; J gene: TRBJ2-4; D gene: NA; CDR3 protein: CAISEGGAKNIQYF; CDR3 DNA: TGTGCCATCAGTGAGGGGGGGGCCAAAAACATTCAGTACTTC
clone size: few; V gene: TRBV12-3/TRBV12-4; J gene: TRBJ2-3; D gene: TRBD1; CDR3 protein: CASSLDRGIRDTQYF; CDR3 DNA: TGTGCCAGCAGTTTAGACAGGGGAATACGAGATACGCAGTATTTT
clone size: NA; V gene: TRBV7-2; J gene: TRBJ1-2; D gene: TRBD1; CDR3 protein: CASSLGTGLVGGYTF; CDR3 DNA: TGTGCCAGCAGCTTAGGGACAGGGTTAGTAGGTGGCTACACCTTC
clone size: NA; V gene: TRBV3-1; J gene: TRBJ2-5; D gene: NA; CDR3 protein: CASSQDFGGETQYF; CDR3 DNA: TGTGCCAGCAGCCAAGATTTTGGGGGCGAGACCCAGTACTTC
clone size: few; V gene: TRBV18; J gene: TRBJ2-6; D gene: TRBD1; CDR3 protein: CASSPGQGTAGANVLTF; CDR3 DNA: TGTGCCAGCTCACCCGGACAGGGGACGGCTGGGGCCAACGTCCTGACTTTC
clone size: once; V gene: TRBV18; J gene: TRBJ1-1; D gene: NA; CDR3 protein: CASSPSHTNTEAFF; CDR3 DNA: TGTGCCAGCTCACCGTCACATACGAACACTGAAGCTTTCTTT
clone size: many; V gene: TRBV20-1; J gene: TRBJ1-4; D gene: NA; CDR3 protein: CSATGNGRANEKLFF; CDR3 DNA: TGCAGTGCTACAGGGAATGGAAGGGCTAATGAAAAACTGTTTTTT
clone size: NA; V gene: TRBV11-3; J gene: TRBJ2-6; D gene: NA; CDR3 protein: CASSLTNVLTF; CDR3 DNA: TGTGCCAGCAGCCTTACCAACGTCCTGACTTTC
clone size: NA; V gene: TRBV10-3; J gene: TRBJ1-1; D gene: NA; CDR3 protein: CAISESSGGPEAFF; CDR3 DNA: TGTGCCATCAGTGAGTCGAGTGGGGGACCTGAAGCTTTCTTT
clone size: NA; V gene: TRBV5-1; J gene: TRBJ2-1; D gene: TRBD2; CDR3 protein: CASSLLAGARDEQFF; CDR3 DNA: TGCGCCAGCAGCTTGCTAGCGGGGGCCAGGGATGAGCAGTTCTTC
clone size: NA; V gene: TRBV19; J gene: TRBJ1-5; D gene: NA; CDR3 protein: CASIAGQGNQPQHF; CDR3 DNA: TGTGCCAGTATCGCGGGACAAGGGAATCAGCCCCAGCATTTT
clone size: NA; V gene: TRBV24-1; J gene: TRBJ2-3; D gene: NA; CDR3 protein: CATSDSGGIPDTQYF; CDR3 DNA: TGTGCCACCAGTGATTCGGGCGGGATCCCAGATACGCAGTATTTT
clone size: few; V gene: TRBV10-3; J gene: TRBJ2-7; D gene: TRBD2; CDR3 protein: CAISPSGIFEQYF; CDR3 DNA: TGTGCCATCAGTCCTAGCGGCATATTTGAGCAGTACTTC
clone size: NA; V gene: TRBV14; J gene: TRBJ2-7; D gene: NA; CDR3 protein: CASSLPGTSSNEQYF; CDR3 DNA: TGTGCCAGCAGCCTCCCTGGGACATCCTCCAACGAGCAGTACTTC
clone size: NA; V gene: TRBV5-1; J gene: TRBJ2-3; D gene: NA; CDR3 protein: CASSLVAPTDTQYF; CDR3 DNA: TGCGCCAGCAGCTTGGTAGCTCCCACAGATACGCAGTATTTT
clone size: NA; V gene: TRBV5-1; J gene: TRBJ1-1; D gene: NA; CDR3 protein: CASSFQWENTEAFF; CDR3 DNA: TGCGCCAGCAGCTTTCAATGGGAAAACACTGAAGCTTTCTTT
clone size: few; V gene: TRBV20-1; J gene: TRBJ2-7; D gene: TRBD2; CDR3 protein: CSARDLTSGTYEQYF; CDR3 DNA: TGCAGTGCTAGAGATCTAACTAGCGGCACCTACGAGCAGTACTTC
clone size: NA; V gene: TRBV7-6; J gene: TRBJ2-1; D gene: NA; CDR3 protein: CASSLGGLAETYNEQFF; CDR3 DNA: TGTGCCAGCAGCTTAGGGGGTTTAGCGGAGACCTACAATGAGCAGTTCTTC
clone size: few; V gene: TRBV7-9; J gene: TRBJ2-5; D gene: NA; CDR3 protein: CASSLSRQANQETQYF; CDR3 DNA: TGTGCCAGCAGCTTAAGTAGACAGGCGAACCAAGAGACCCAGTACTTC
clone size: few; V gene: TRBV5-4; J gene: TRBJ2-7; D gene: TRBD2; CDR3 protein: CASSSGLAVEQYF; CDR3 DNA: TGTGCCAGCAGCTCCGGACTAGCTGTCGAGCAGTACTTC
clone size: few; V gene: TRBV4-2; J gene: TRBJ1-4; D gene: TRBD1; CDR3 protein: CASSQDRGRTNEKLFF; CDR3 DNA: TGTGCCAGCAGCCAGGACAGGGGTAGGACTAATGAAAAACTGTTTTTT
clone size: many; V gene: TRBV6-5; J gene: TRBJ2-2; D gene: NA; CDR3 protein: CASTSKGLTGELFF; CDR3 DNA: TGTGCCAGCACCTCCAAGGGGCTAACCGGGGAGCTGTTTTTT
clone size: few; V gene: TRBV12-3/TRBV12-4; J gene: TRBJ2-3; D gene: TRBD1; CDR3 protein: CASSFGTGGTDTQYF; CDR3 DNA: TGTGCCAGCAGTTTCGGGACAGGGGGCACAGATACGCAGTATTTT
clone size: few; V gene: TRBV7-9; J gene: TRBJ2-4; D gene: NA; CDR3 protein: CASSLGAATLKNIQYF; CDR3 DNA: TGTGCCAGCAGCTTAGGGGCCGCCACCCTAAAAAACATTCAGTACTTC
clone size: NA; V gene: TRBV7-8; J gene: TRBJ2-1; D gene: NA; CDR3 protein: CASSLVQSQSYNEQFF; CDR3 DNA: TGTGCCAGCAGCTTAGTCCAATCCCAATCCTACAATGAGCAGTTCTTC
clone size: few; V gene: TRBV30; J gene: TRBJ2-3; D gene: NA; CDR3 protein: CAWSVQGLADTQYF; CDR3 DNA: TGTGCCTGGAGTGTACAAGGGTTGGCAGATACGCAGTATTTT
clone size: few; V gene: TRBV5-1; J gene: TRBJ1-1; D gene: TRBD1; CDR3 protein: CASSLDRGNTEAFF; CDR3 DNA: TGCGCCAGCAGCTTGGACAGGGGGAACACTGAAGCTTTCTTT
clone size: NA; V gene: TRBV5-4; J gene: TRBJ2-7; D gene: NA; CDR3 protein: CASSLEILGRQYF; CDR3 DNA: TGTGCCAGCAGCTTGGAGATTTTGGGAAGGCAGTACTTC
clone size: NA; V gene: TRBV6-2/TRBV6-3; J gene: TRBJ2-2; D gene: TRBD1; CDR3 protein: CASRGQENTGELFF; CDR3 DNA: TGTGCCAGTCGGGGACAGGAGAACACCGGGGAGCTGTTTTTT
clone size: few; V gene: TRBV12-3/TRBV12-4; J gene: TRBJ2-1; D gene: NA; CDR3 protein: CASSSNAGVDEQFF; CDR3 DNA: TGTGCCAGCAGTAGTAACGCAGGGGTGGATGAGCAGTTCTTC
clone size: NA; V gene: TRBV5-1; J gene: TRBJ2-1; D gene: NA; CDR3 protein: CASSLSGVENEQFF; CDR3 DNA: TGCGCCAGCAGCTTGAGTGGGGTAGAGAATGAGCAGTTCTTC
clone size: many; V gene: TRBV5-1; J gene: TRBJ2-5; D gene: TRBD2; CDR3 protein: CASSSGTTPQETQYF; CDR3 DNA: TGCGCCAGCAGCTCCGGGACTACGCCTCAAGAGACCCAGTACTTC
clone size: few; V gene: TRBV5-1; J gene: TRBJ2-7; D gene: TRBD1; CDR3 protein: CASRAGTGDEQYF; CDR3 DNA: TGCGCCAGCAGAGCCGGGACAGGGGACGAGCAGTACTTC
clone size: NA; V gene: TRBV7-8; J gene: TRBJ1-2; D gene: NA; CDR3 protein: CASSLGQVDGYTF; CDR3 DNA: TGTGCCAGCAGCTTGGGGCAGGTGGATGGCTACACCTTC
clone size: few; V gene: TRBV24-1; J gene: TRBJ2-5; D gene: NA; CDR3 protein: CATSDRGDTIQETQYF; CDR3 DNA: TGTGCCACCAGTGACCGAGGGGACACCATCCAAGAGACCCAGTACTTC
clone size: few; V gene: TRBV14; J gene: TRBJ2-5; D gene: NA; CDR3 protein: CASSQGQGTETQYF; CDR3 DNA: TGTGCCAGCAGCCAAGGCCAGGGAACGGAGACCCAGTACTTC
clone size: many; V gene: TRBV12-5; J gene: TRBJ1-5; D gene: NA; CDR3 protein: CAPAGWTQHF; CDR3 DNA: TGTGCTCCAGCGGGGTGGACCCAGCATTTT
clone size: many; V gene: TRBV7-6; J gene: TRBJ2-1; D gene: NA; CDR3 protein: CASSLGQGRGDEQFF; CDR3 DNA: TGTGCCAGCAGCTTAGGCCAGGGGAGGGGGGATGAGCAGTTCTTC
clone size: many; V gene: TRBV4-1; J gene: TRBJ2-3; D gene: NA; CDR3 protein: CASSQDLFGFTGPMQYF; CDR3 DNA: TGCGCCAGCAGCCAAGATCTCTTTGGCTTTACGGGACCTATGCAGTATTTT
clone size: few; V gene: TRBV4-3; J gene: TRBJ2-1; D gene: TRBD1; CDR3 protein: CASSQAGTGGRNEQFF; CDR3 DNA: TGCGCCAGCAGCCAAGCTGGGACAGGGGGCAGAAATGAGCAGTTCTTC
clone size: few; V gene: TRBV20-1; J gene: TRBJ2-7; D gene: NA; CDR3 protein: CSARDQWGEQDLAYEQYF; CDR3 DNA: TGCAGTGCTAGAGATCAGTGGGGGGAACAGGACTTAGCCTACGAGCAGTACTTC
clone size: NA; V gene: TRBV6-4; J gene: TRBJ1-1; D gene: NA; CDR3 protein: CASRADSHTEAFF; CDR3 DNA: TGTGCCAGCAGAGCGGACAGTCACACTGAAGCTTTCTTT
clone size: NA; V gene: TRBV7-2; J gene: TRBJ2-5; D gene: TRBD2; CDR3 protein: CASSLTSGGAQETQYF; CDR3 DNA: TGTGCCAGCAGCTTAACTAGCGGGGGGGCGCAAGAGACCCAGTACTTC
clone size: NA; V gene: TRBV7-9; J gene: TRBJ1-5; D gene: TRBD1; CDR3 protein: CASSLGTGGYQPQHF; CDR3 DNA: TGTGCCAGCAGCCTTGGGACAGGGGGATATCAGCCCCAGCATTTT
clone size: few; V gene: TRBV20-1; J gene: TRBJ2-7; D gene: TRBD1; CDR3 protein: CSATDRVYEQYF; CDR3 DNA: TGCAGTGCAACCGACAGGGTCTACGAGCAGTACTTC
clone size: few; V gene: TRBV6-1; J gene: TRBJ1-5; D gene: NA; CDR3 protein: CASTQGSNQPQHF; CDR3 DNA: TGTGCCAGCACACAGGGTAGCAATCAGCCCCAGCATTTT
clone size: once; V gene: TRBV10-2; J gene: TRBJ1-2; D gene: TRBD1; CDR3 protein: CASSGWDRGGYGYTF; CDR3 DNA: TGCGCCAGCAGTGGATGGGACAGGGGGGGCTATGGCTACACCTTC